This TCR beta chain is drawn from a study of T cell repertoires in cytomegalovirus infection. Study background: HLA-C-restricted CMV epitopes, recently identified, and well-studied HLA-B-restricted ones were used by the study. Public signatures in TCR beta pointed to CMV infection and matching HLA type. The study's findings and limits: Individuals carrying CMV plus the relevant HLA were identified by cumulative frequency of public TCR beta families.

This CDR3 has 15 amino acids. Germline CDR1 is SGHRS and CDR2 is YFSETQ. Trimming took 0 bases from V and 2 from J; bases not matched to a gene: 5. On this clonotype: Its antigen remains unknown.

TCRdb ran MiXCR on the reads and lists one entry per CDR3 protein. The repertoire holds 200,000 to 250,000 distinct CDR3 sequences, with 35% to 40% as singletons. The receptor was derived from a human donor in good health (CMV status not recorded). Some clones in this sample may be carry-over from other donors' samples. J is TRBJ2-7 and V is TRBV5-1; 7 positions agree with TRBD1. This specimen consisted of CD8+ T cells from cultured PBMCs, obtained from culture after CMV antigen stimulation. The CDR3 DNA reads as TGCGCCAGCAGCTTGGCAACAGGGGTTGCCTACGAGCAGTACTTC. Protein product: CASSLATGVAYEQYF. The full variable domain, with the rest looked up from reference TRBV5-1 and TRBJ2-7, is KAGVTQTPRYLIKTRGQQVTLSCSPISGHRSVSWYQQTPGQGLQFLFEYFSETQRNKGNFPGRFSGRQFSNSRSEMNVSTLELGDSALYLCASSLATGVAYEQYFGPGTRLTVT.